Each of the 6 T cell receptor beta chains below was sequenced from the same sample in a study of T cell responses to AZD1222 COVID-19 vaccine. This table comes from immunoSEQ multiplex PCR, and its TCRdb copy is limited to in-frame clones, with some not included. The sample yields around 150,000 clones, approximately 92% seen once. Sequencing was performed on peripheral blood, taken 28 days after the second AZD1222 dose. The receptors stem from an adult who received the AZD1222 COVID-19 vaccine.

The V gene is TRBV9, the J gene TRBJ2-5; 10 nucleotides agree with TRBD2. From germline, CDR1 is SGDLS and CDR2 YYNGEE. J gave up 5 bases and V 5 bases, and 12 bases lay outside the gene matches. The CDR3 extends over 16 amino acids. The CDR3 is CASSFGSGRSGETQYF. The CDR3 DNA reads as TGTGCCAGCAGTTTTGGTAGCGGGAGGTCTGGGGAGACCCAGTACTTC.

The chain is built from TRBV7-9 and TRBJ2-4; possibly TRBD1 for D (7 bases). This CDR3 is built from 18 residues. Germline-derived CDR1 and CDR2 are SEHNR and FQNEAQ (reference sequence). Trimming left V 4 bases short and J 3 bases short, with 22 bases between. The CDR3 nucleotides are TGTGCCAGCAGCTCTCTCGAGGGGGCGGGAATATTCAAAAACATTCAGTACTTC. Protein sequence: CASSSLEGAGIFKNIQYF.

The rearrangement uses TRBV5-6 and TRBJ2-7, with D uncertain. Germline CDR1 and CDR2: SGHDT and YYEEEE. Between the trimmed V and J ends, which lost 2 bases and 4 bases, there was a span of 4 bases. There are 11 residues in the CDR3. For the CDR3, the DNA is TGTGCCAGCAGCTTTCCATACGAGCAGTACTTC. Protein sequence: CASSFPYEQYF.

Points on this clone: The sample holds other DNA sequences that translate to the same CDR3. The rearrangement uses TRBV9 and TRBJ2-7; 9 positions match TRBD2. This CDR3 comprises 15 residues. J lost 3 bases, V lost 0 bases, and 4 bases had no gene match. Germline CDR1 SGDLS, CDR2 YYNGEE. Here the CDR3 DNA reads TGTGCCAGCAGCGTAGGGGGTAGCGGGAGCTACGAGCAGTACTTC. Encoded protein: CASSVGGSGSYEQYF.

The sample holds one count of this clone. J is TRBJ2-3 and V is TRBV27, with TRBD1 as a possible D gene (6 bases). Per germline, CDR1 MNHEY and CDR2 SMNVEV (reference sequence). The CDR3 sequence is 14 residues long. V was shortened by 8 bases and J by 4 bases, with 16 bases between the two germline ends. The CDR3 sequence: CASGSGRGADTQYF. The CDR3 DNA is TGTGCCAGCGGGAGTGGCAGGGGTGCAGATACGCAGTATTTT.

This clone was seen only once. This chain links TRBV5-4 with TRBJ1-6; D is unresolved. The length of the CDR3 is 15 residues. Trimming removed 6 bases from V and 8 bases from J, with 18 bases in between. Germline-derived CDR1 and CDR2 are SGHNT and YYREEE (reference sequence). The CDR3 reads CASTPREAGDSPLHF. CDR3 nucleotides: TGTGCCAGCACCCCGCGGGAGGCTGGGGATTCACCCCTCCACTTT.